These T cell receptor beta chains were read from a single sample in a study of blood T cell repertoires in COVID-19. Profiled with immunoSEQ multiplex PCR; TCRdb holds only in-frame clones, not every one. This sample has over 100,000 clones, with 60% to 80% found just once. Sequences were obtained from peripheral blood. Receptors were obtained from a woman aged 65 to 85 with acute or convalescent COVID-19. Both conserved end residues are part of each CDR3. Fields, in order: D gene, V gene, clone size, J gene, CDR3 protein, CDR3 DNA. D genes are given only for firm matches. Only some rows state a clone size, as once, few, many or a class for expanded clones.

TRBD1	TRBV9	few	TRBJ1-5	CASSVGTGAYQPQHF	TGTGCCAGCAGCGTCGGGACAGGGGCATACCAGCCCCAGCATTTT
TRBD1	TRBV30	-	TRBJ2-6	CAWRKTGETNVLTF	TGTGCCTGGCGGAAGACAGGGGAGACCAACGTCCTGACTTTC
-	TRBV6-5	-	TRBJ1-5	CASRDNYSNQPQHF	TGTGCCAGCAGGGACAATTATAGCAATCAGCCCCAGCATTTT
-	TRBV30	medium-sized	TRBJ2-7	CAWSVGDYEQYF	TGTGCCTGGAGTGTCGGGGACTACGAGCAGTACTTC
-	TRBV6-5	once	TRBJ2-7	CASSKWANLYEQYF	TGTGCCAGCAGCAAATGGGCGAACCTCTACGAGCAGTACTTC
-	TRBV6-5	-	TRBJ2-1	CASSLVGSSYNEQFF	TGTGCCAGCAGTTTAGTAGGGAGCTCCTACAATGAGCAGTTCTTC
-	TRBV28	-	TRBJ2-7	CASQRGGRRNEQYF	TGTGCCAGCCAAAGGGGGGGGAGGAGGAACGAGCAGTACTTC
-	TRBV7-9	-	TRBJ2-2	CASSPQGTGELFF	TGTGCCAGCAGCCCACAGGGTACCGGGGAGCTGTTTTTT
-	TRBV2	-	TRBJ1-1	CASSVMQGSEAFF	TGTGCCAGCAGTGTTATGCAGGGCTCTGAAGCTTTCTTT
-	TRBV21-1	-	TRBJ2-3	CASSKFGRGCTDTQYF	TGTGCCAGCAGCAAGTTCGGCAGGGGGTGCACAGATACGCAGTATTTT
-	TRBV5-4	-	TRBJ1-4	CASSRGLTTNEKLFF	TGTGCCAGCAGTAGGGGACTTACAACTAATGAAAAACTGTTTTTT
-	TRBV21-1	-	TRBJ1-5	CASSKVGAGNQPQHF	-
-	TRBV3-1/TRBV3-2	few	TRBJ2-3	CASSQASRGSHRDTQYF	TGTGCCAGCAGCCAAGCGTCGAGGGGGTCGCATCGAGATACGCAGTATTTT
TRBD1	TRBV2	-	TRBJ1-2	CASSRQGFLNGYTF	TGTGCCAGCAGTAGACAGGGCTTCCTAAATGGCTACACCTTC
TRBD1	TRBV7-8	-	TRBJ2-6	CASSRTGALSGANVLTF	TGTGCCAGCAGCCGGACAGGGGCCCTCTCTGGGGCCAACGTCCTGACTTTC
-	TRBV19	once	TRBJ1-4	CASSPLTLSNEKLFF	TGTGCCAGTAGTCCATTGACACTTTCTAATGAAAAACTGTTTTTT
-	TRBV9	-	TRBJ1-1	CASSRPGDTEAFF	TGTGCCAGCAGCCGTCCAGGGGACACTGAAGCTTTCTTT